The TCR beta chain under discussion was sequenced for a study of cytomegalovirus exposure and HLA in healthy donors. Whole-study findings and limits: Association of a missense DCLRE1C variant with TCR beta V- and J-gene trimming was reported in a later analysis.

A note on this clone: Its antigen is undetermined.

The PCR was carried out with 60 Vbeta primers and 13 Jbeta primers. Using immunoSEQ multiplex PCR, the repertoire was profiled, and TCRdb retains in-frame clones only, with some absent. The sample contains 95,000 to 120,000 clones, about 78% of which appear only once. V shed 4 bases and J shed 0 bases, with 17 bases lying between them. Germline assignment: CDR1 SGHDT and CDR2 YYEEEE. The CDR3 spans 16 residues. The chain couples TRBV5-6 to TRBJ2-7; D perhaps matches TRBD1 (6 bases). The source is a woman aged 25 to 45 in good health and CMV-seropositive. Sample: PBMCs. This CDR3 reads CASSPEGQGSSYEQYF. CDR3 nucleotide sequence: TGTGCCAGCAGCCCCGAGGGGCAGGGGAGCTCCTACGAGCAGTACTTC.